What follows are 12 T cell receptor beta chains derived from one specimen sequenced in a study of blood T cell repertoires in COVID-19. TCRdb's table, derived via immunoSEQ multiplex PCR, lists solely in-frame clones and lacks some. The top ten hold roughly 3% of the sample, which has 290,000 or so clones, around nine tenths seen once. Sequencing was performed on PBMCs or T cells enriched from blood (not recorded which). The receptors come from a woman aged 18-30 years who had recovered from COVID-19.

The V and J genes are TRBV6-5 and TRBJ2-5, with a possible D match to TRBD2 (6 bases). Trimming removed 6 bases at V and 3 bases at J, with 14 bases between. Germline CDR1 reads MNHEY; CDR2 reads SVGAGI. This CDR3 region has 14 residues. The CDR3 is CASSPPRGEETQYF. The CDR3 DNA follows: TGTGCCAGCAGCCCCCCCCGCGGGGAAGAGACCCAGTACTTC.

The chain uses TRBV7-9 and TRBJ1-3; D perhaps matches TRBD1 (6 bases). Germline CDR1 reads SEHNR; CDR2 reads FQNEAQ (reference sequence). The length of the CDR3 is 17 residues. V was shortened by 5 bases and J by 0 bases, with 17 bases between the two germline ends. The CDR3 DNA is TGTGCCAGCAGCGATAGGGTGACAGGAGCCTCTGGAAACACCATATATTTT. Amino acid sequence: CASSDRVTGASGNTIYF.

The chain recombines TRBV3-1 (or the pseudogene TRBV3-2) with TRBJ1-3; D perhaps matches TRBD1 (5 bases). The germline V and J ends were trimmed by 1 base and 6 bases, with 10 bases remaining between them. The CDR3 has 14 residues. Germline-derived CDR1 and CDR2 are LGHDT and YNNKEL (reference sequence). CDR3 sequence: CASSQGPRENTIYF. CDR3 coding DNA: TGTGCCAGCAGCCAAGGACCCAGGGAAAACACCATATATTTT.

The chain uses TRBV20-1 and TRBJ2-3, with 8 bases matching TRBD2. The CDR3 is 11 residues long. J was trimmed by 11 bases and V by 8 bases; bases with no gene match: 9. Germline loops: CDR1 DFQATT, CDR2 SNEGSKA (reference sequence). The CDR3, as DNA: TGCAGTCTACGGCGGGGGGACGTGCAGTATTTT. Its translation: CSLRRGDVQYF.

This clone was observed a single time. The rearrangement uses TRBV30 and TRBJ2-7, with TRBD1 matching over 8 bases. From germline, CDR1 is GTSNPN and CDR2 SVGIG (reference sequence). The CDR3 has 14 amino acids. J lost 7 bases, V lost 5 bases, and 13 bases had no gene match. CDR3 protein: CAWERQGFPSEQYF. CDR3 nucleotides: TGTGCCTGGGAGAGACAGGGGTTCCCTTCGGAGCAGTACTTC. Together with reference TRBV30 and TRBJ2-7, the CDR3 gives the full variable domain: SQTIHQWPATLVQPVGSPLSLECTVEGTSNPNLYWYRQAAGRGLQLLFYSVGIGQISSEVPQNLSASRPQDRQFILSSKKLLLSDSGFYLCAWERQGFPSEQYFGPGTRLTVT.

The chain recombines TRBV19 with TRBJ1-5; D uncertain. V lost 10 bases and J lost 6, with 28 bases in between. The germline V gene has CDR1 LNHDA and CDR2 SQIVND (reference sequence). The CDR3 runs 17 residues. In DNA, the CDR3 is TGTGCCACCAGACCCCCGGGAGGATTTGTGATTAGTCAGCCCCAGCATTTT. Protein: CATRPPGGFVISQPQHF.

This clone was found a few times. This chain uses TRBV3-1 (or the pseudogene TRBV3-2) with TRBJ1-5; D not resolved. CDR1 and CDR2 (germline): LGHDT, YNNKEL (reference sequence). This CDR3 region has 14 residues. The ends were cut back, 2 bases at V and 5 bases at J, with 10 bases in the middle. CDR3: CASSQPRVDQPQHF. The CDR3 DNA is TGTGCCAGCAGCCAACCCCGGGTGGATCAGCCCCAGCATTTT.

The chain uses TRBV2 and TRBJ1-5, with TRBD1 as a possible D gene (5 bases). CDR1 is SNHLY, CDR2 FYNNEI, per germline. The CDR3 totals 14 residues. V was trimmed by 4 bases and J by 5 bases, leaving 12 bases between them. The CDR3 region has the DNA TGTGCCAGCAGTGTAGAGACAGAAGATCAGCCCCAGCATTTT. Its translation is CASSVETEDQPQHF.

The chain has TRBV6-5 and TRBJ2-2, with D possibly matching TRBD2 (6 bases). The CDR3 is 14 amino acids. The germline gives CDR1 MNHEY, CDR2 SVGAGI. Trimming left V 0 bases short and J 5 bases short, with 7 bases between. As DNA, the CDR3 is TGTGCCAGCAGTTACTCGGAGGGGACCGGGGAGCTGTTTTTT. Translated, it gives CASSYSEGTGELFF.

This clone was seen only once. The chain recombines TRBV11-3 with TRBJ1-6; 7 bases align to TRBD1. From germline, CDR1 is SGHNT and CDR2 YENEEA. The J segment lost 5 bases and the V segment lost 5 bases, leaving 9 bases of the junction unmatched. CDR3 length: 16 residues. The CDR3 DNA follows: TGTGCCAGCAGCCACCGGGTGGGGACAGATAATTCACCCCTCCACTTT. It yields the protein CASSHRVGTDNSPLHF.

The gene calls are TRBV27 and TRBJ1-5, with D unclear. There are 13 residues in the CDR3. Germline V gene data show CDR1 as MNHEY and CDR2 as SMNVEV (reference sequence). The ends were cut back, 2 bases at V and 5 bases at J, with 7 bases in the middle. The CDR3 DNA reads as TGTGCCAGCAGTTTAGGCAGTTATCAGCCCCAGCATTTT. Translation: CASSLGSYQPQHF.

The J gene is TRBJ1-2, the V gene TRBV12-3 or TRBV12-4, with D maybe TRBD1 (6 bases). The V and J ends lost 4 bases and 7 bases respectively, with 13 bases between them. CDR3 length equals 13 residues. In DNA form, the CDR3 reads TGTGCCAGCAGTTCGCAGGGGTTTAGTGGCTACACCTTC. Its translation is CASSSQGFSGYTF.